This T cell receptor beta chain was found in a study of T cells in Graves' hyperthyroidism and ophthalmopathy. The V end was cut by 10 bases, the J end by 2 bases, with 14 bases between. Germline V gives CDR1 LNHDA, CDR2 SQIVND (reference sequence). The CDR3 totals 13 residues. RNA transcripts yielded amplified TCR beta CDR3 regions. Researchers ran a first-round RT-PCR on the TCR CDR3 using the HTBI primer set. TCRdb ran MiXCR on the multiplex PCR reads and lists one entry per CDR3 protein. The profile shows around 520,000 distinct CDR3 sequences, about 15% of them singletons. This clonotype has at least ten counts. Used for diagnoses were clinical symptoms, serum thyroxine and TRAb, thyroid ultrasound and orbital computed tomography.

The sample consisted of blood. This clonotype was obtained from a woman between 18 and 30 years old with Graves' hyperthyroidism. This rearrangement joins TRBV19 to TRBJ1-2; D not certain. CDR3 in amino acids: CAIRGLGNYGYTF. The CDR3 bases are TGTGCCATCCGAGGGTTGGGGAACTATGGCTACACCTTC.